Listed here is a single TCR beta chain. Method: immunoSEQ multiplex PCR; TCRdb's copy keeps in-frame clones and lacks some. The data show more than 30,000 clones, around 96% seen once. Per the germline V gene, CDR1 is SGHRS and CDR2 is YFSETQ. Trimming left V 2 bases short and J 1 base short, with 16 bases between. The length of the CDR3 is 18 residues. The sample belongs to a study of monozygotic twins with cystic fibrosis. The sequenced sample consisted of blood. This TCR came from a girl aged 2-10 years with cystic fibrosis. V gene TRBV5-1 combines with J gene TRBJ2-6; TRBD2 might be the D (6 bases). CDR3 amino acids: CASSFDTSGVSGANVLTF. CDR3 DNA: TGCGCCAGCAGCTTTGACACATCGGGGGTATCTGGGGCCAACGTCCTGACTTTC.